A selection of T cell receptor beta chains follows, all from one sample in a study of blood T cell repertoires in COVID-19. Generated by immunoSEQ multiplex PCR, the TCRdb table keeps only in-frame clones and is missing some. The sample holds hundreds of thousands of clones, over 75% seen once. Sequencing used PBMCs or T cells enriched from blood (not recorded which). The receptor source for this set is a man aged 25-40 years who had recovered from COVID-19. The CDR3 runs from the conserved cysteine through the conserved F or W.

J gene	V gene	CDR3 protein
TRBJ1-3	TRBV30	CAWKRDSGNTIYF
TRBJ2-7	TRBV11-2	CASSWGGRFWEQYF
TRBJ2-3	TRBV2	CASSRQGALDTQYF
TRBJ2-7	TRBV5-1	CASSAQGGSSYEQYF
TRBJ2-7	TRBV28	CASRHLQGSGEQYF
TRBJ2-7	TRBV7-2	CASSATGGSYEQYF
TRBJ2-7	TRBV11-2	CASRLTGGYEQYF
TRBJ1-1	TRBV27	CASSLGVGQGLVGAFF
TRBJ2-7	TRBV5-1	CASSLAPGQEIYEQYF
TRBJ2-7	TRBV11-2	CASSLGSHEQYF
TRBJ1-4	TRBV2	CASRQVSTNEKLFF
TRBJ2-7	TRBV4-1	CASSQLPGGPSYEQYF
TRBJ2-2	TRBV15	CATSRDALAGGSGELFF
TRBJ2-3	TRBV14	CASSQGRTDTQYF
TRBJ2-1	TRBV27	CASSPSGTRQKNEQFF
TRBJ1-3	TRBV9	CASGQAGFSGNTIYF
TRBJ1-5	TRBV27	CASSSRASEGPQHF
TRBJ1-1	TRBV12-3/TRBV12-4	CASSPIPRGEAFF
TRBJ2-7	TRBV5-1	CASSTERGTSDYEQYF
TRBJ1-2	TRBV19	CASSIGQAYGYTF
TRBJ2-7	TRBV7-2	CATTTDGTGHTYEQYF
TRBJ1-4	TRBV5-1	CASSFQTTNEKLFF
TRBJ2-7	TRBV7-9	CASSKQGAGEQYF
TRBJ2-3	TRBV20-1	CSATNTDTQYF
TRBJ2-1	TRBV7-2	CASSSLSPREQFF
TRBJ2-3	TRBV24-1	CATSDPPGGGTDTQYF
TRBJ2-2	TRBV2	CASSRDRAGELFF
TRBJ2-7	TRBV27	CASSLGLAGGAGYEQYF
TRBJ2-1	TRBV19	CASSMAGSSYNEQFF
TRBJ2-1	TRBV2	CASFLTSGGGDEQFF
TRBJ2-5	TRBV10-3	CAISDREETQYF
TRBJ1-5	TRBV5-4	CASSLADYSNQPQHF
TRBJ2-1	TRBV10-2	CASSIAGSYNEQFF
TRBJ1-2	TRBV28	CASSFPPQGVRGYTF
TRBJ1-1	TRBV5-8	CASSSRMNTEAFF
TRBJ1-3	TRBV6-5	CASWDREGGNTIYF